Listed below are T cell receptor beta chains from one sample, sequenced in a study of PD-L1 blockade in urothelial cancer. Data came from immunoSEQ multiplex PCR; TCRdb stores just in-frame clones and leaves some out. The sample has under 85,000 clones, 85% to 95% seen once. Material: PBMCs, obtained around atezolizumab (anti-PD-L1) treatment. The receptors were gathered from an elderly woman with urothelial cancer. Both conserved end residues are part of each CDR3.

V gene	J gene	CDR3 protein
TRBV6-6	TRBJ2-2	CASSYELAGGGGELFF
TRBV13	TRBJ2-7	CASSFQGVYEQYF
TRBV19	TRBJ1-1	CASSIDPDTEAFF
TRBV6-1	TRBJ1-1	CASSEVGGTNTEAFF
TRBV20-1	TRBJ2-7	CSAVQTEGQYF
TRBV4-2	TRBJ2-5	CASSRLAGPPTETQYF
TRBV5-1	TRBJ2-7	CASSGGVEQYF
TRBV30	TRBJ2-1	CAWGGREFIDEQFF
TRBV5-1	TRBJ2-2	CASSLAGRDGGELFF
TRBV19	TRBJ2-1	CASSPVGGRASYNEQFF
TRBV6-1	TRBJ2-4	CASSAIPGGGIQYF
TRBV7-8	TRBJ2-3	CASSPGFRASALDTQYF
TRBV9	TRBJ2-7	CASSVAGDLPSYEQYF
TRBV6-1	TRBJ1-3	CASSEAPSGDFGNTIYF
TRBV7-9	TRBJ1-1	CASRISGGATTEAFF
TRBV28	TRBJ2-7	CASSFTGRSSYEQYF
TRBV19	TRBJ2-7	CASSRLAGNYEQYF
TRBV2	TRBJ2-2	CASSQRSGRIGELFF
TRBV27	TRBJ1-1	CASRPQGPTEAFF
TRBV28	TRBJ1-5	CASRTGFSNQPQHF
TRBV7-2	TRBJ1-1	CASSLRRTGKGAFF